Sequencing of this TCR beta chain was carried out in a study of siplizumab effects on memory and regulatory T cells. Study results and limitations: Siplizumab produced a significant reduction in alloreactive sequences that were traceable to unstimulated CD4+ memory cells.

Libraries were prepared by immunoSEQ multiplex PCR; TCRdb keeps only in-frame clonotypes and omits some of them. The sample holds 85,000 to 130,000 clones, around 94% seen once. Germline CDR1 and CDR2: DFQATT and SNEGSKA (reference sequence). The germline V and J ends were trimmed by 4 bases and 3 bases, with 6 bases remaining between them. The CDR3 contains 11 residues. Comments on this clone: Its matching antigen is unknown.

What was sequenced was Tregs sorted from blood. The source of this sequence is a human donor in good health. V gene TRBV20-1 combines with J gene TRBJ2-5, with D uncertain. CDR3 sequence reads: CSATREETQYF. The CDR3 bases are TGCAGTGCTACCAGAGAAGAGACCCAGTACTTC.